One and the same sample provided the 8 T cell receptor beta chains below, sequenced in a study of shared clonotypes between healthy human individuals. The repertoire was sequenced with immunoSEQ multiplex PCR; TCRdb's copy has only in-frame clones and lacks some. The data contain about 1 million clones, about 77% of them singletons. Sequencing was carried out using memory CD4+ T cells sorted from blood. Subset defined: CD45RA-negative fraction. Receptors originate from a man younger than 35 in good health.

In this sample, this clone turned up a few times. For the CDR3, the DNA is TGTGCCAGCAGCAGGCGAGGGAAAGGGAACACTGAAGCTTTCTTT. It is translated as CASSRRGKGNTEAFF. V is TRBV13 and J is TRBJ1-1; no definite D call. Trimming pared 5 bases from V and 1 base from J, leaving 14 bases between. The CDR3 has 15 residues. From germline, CDR1 is PRHDT and CDR2 FYEKMQ (reference sequence). Filled out from reference TRBV13 and TRBJ1-1, the complete variable domain reads AAGVIQSPRHLIKEKRETATLKCYPIPRHDTVYWYQQGPGQDPQFLISFYEKMQSDKGSIPDRFSAQQFSDYHSELNMSSLELGDSALYFCASSRRGKGNTEAFFGQGTRLTVV.

CDR3 sequence reads: CASSSVGSDGYTF. CDR3 in DNA: TGTGCCAGCAGTTCGGTCGGCTCTGATGGCTACACCTTC. The rearrangement links TRBV27 to TRBJ1-2, with unresolved D. CDR1 MNHEY and CDR2 SMNVEV come from the germline V gene (reference sequence). This CDR3 is 13 amino acids long. V was trimmed by 4 bases and J by 6 bases, leaving 12 bases between them.

The chain joins TRBV19 to TRBJ1-6; tentative D call: TRBD1 (5 bases). The CDR3 runs to 12 residues. CDR1 and CDR2 (germline): LNHDA, SQIVND (reference sequence). Between the trimmed V and J ends, which lost 5 bases and 14 bases, there was a span of 13 bases. The CDR3 spells CASSPQGATLHF. The CDR3 DNA reads TGTGCCAGTAGTCCCCAAGGGGCGACCCTCCACTTT.

This clone was recorded only once. This sequence joins TRBV7-9 and TRBJ2-1; D uncertain. The CDR3 runs to 13 residues. CDR1 is SEHNR and CDR2 is FQNEAQ in the germline V gene (reference sequence). The V end was cut by 1 base, the J end by 12 bases, with 13 bases between. CDR3 sequence reads: CASSLDSPWRQFF. The CDR3 DNA sequence: TGTGCCAGCAGCTTAGATAGTCCTTGGAGGCAGTTCTTC.

V gene TRBV5-1 combines with J gene TRBJ1-1; D uncertain. The V end lost 0 bases, the J end lost 3 bases, and 9 bases lay between the germline ends. The CDR3 is made up of 14 amino acids. The V gene's germline CDR1 is SGHRS and CDR2 YFSETQ. This chain's CDR3 is CASSLDRWDTEAFF. CDR3 nucleotide sequence: TGCGCCAGCAGCTTGGACAGATGGGACACTGAAGCTTTCTTT.

With regard to this clone: One end of the junction does not line up with germline, which may come from a read error. This sequence joins TRBV7-7 and TRBJ2-1, with D possibly TRBD2 on 5 matching bases. The V gene's germline CDR1 is SSHAT and CDR2 FNYEAQ (reference sequence). The CDR3 length is 13 residues. CDR3 residues: CASSLDYYNEQFF. CDR3 nucleotides: TGTGCTAGCAGCTTAGACTATTACAATGAGCAGTTCTTC. Full variable domain (outside the CDR3, taken from reference TRBV7-7 and TRBJ2-1): GAGVSQSPRYKVTKRGQDVTLRCDPISSHATLYWYQQALGQGPEFLTYFNYEAQPDKSGLPSDRFSAERPEGSISTLTIQRTEQRDSAMYRCASSLDYYNEQFFGPGTRLTVL.

The chain recombines TRBV6-1 with TRBJ2-7, with TRBD2 as a possible D gene (5 bases). The V gene's germline CDR1 is MNHNS and CDR2 SASEGT. The CDR3 is 14 residues long. The V end was cut by 7 bases, the J end by 0 bases, with 13 bases between. The CDR3 here is CASTRGSSSYEQYF. The CDR3 DNA sequence: TGTGCCAGCACCAGAGGGTCCTCCTCCTACGAGCAGTACTTC.

This sequence joins TRBV9 and TRBJ2-1, with 9 nucleotides matching TRBD1. This CDR3 has 16 amino acids. V shed 4 bases, J shed 8 bases, and the junction held 13 bases outside the gene matches. Germline V gene sequence: CDR1 SGDLS, CDR2 YYNGEE. CDR3 nucleotides: TGTGCCAGCAGCCCCGGTTGGGACAGGGTATTCGATGAGCAGTTCTTC. Amino acids: CASSPGWDRVFDEQFF.